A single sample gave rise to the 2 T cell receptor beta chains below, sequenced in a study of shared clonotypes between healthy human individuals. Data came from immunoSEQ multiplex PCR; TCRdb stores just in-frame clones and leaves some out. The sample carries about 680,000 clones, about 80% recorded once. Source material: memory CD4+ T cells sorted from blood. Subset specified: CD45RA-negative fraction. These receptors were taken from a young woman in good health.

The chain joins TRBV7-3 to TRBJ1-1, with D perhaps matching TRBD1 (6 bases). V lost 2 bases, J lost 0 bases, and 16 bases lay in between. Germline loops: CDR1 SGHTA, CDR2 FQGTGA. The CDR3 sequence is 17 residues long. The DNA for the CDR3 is TGTGCCAGCAGCTTAGTGGGGGGGCACGCCGTGAACACTGAAGCTTTCTTT. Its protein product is CASSLVGGHAVNTEAFF.

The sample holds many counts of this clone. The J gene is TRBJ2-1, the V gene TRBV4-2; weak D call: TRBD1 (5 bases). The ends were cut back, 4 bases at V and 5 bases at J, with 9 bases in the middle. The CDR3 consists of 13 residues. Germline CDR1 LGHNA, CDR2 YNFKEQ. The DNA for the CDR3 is TGTGCCAGCAGCCGTAAAGGGGACAATGAGCAGTTCTTC. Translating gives CASSRKGDNEQFF.